Sequencing of this T cell receptor beta chain was carried out in a study of shared clonotypes between healthy human individuals. Study findings and constraints: Sorted-subset sequencing was shown by rarefaction to be incomplete despite large depth.

Germline CDR1 is MNHEY and CDR2 is SMNVEV (reference sequence). The CDR3 length is 13 residues. The ends lost 5 bases at V and 3 bases at J; junction bases unmatched: 3. About this clone itself: Antigen: not known.

Around 30,000 T cell genomes, or roughly 200 ng DNA, went into the sorted-subset replicate PCRs. Measured with immunoSEQ multiplex PCR; TCRdb has only the in-frame clones, and not every one. This table has some 1,400,000 clones, approximately 97% appearing once. The receptor was isolated from a man aged 25 to 45 in good health. Specimen: naive CD4+ T cells sorted from blood. Subset: CD45RA+ positively selected. The chain carries TRBV27 and TRBJ2-7, with 8 bases identical to TRBD1. This CDR3 is CASSAGQGYEQYF. CDR3 bases: TGTGCCAGCAGTGCCGGACAGGGCTACGAGCAGTACTTC.